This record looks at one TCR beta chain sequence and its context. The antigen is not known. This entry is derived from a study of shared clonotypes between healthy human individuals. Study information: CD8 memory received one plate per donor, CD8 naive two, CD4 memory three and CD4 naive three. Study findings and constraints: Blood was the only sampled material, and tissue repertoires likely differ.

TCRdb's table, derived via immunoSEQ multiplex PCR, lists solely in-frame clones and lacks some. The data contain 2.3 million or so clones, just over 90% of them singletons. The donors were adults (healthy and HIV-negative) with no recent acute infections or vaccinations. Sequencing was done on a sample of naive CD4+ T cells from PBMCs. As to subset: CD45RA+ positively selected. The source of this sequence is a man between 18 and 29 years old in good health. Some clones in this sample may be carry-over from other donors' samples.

CDR3 sequence reads: CAISEKVDGAYEQYF. CDR3 coding DNA: TGTGCCATCAGTGAGAAGGTAGATGGGGCTTACGAGCAGTACTTC. The rearrangement joins TRBV10-3 to TRBJ2-7; D might be TRBD1 (5 bases). This CDR3 has 15 residues. V was clipped by 2 bases and J by 4 bases, with 15 bases between them. Germline V lookup: CDR1 ENHRY, CDR2 SYGVKD.